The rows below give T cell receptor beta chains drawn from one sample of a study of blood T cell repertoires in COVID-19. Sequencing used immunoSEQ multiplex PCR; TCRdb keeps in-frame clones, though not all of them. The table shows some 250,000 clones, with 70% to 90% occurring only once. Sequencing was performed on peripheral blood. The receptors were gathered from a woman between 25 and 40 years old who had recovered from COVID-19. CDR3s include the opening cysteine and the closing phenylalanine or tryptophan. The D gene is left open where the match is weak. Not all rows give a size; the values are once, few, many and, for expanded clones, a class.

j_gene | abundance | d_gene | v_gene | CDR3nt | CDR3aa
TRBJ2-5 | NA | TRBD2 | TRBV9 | TGTGCCAGCAGCGCAGGGACTAGCGGGGGGAGACAAGAGACCCAGTACTTC | CASSAGTSGGRQETQYF
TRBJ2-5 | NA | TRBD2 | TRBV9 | TGTGCCAGCAGCCAGGGACTAGCGGGGATAAATCAAGAGACCCAGTACTTC | CASSQGLAGINQETQYF
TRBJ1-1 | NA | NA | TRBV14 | TGTGCCAGCAGCCAAGTTCTCCAAAGGGGAGCTTTCTTT | CASSQVLQRGAFF
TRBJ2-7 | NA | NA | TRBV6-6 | TGTGCCAGCATCCCGGACCCTTACAGGTCCGGCGAGCAGTACTTC | CASIPDPYRSGEQYF
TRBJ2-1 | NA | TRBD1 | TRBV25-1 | TGTGCCAGCAGTGTCCTCCCCCGGGACAGGGTTTACAATGAGCAGTTCTTC | CASSVLPRDRVYNEQFF
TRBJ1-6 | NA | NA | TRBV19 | TGTGCCAGTAGTATCGAGCTCCACTATAATTCACCCCTCCACTTT | CASSIELHYNSPLHF
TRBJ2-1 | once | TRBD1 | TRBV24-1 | TGTGCCACCAGTGATGCCGACCGGGACAGGGACCTTCGTTTGTTCTTC | CATSDADRDRDLRLFF
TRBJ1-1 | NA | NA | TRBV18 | TGTGCCAGCTCCAAAAGGGGCGGGGGAACTGAAGCTTTCTTT | CASSKRGGGTEAFF
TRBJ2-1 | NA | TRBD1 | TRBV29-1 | TGCAGCGTTAGGAGAGGAAGTGGGGCAGGGGGTGGGGATGAGCAGTTCTTC | CSVRRGSGAGGGDEQFF
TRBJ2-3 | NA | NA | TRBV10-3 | TGTGCCATCAGTGAACGGCGGGGTAGCACAGATACGCAGTATTTT | CAISERRGSTDTQYF